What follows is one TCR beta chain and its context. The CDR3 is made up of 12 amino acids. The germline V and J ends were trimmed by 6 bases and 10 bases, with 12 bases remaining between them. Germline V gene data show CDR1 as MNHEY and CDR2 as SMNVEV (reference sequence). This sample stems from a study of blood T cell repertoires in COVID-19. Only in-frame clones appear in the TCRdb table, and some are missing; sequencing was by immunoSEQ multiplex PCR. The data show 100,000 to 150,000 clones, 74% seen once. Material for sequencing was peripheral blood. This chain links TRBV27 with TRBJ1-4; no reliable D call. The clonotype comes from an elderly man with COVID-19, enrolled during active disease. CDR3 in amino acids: CASRREGGKLFF. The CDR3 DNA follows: TGTGCCAGCAGGAGGGAGGGAGGAAAACTGTTTTTT.